The 31 T cell receptor beta chains in this list originate from one sample, sequenced in a study of human T cells and chemical hapten exposure. Via MiXCR, TCRdb re-called the RACE reads, giving one row per CDR3 protein. The sample includes 65,000 to 95,000 distinct CDR3 sequences, about 8.6% seen only once; the top ten take about 1.5%. Time point denoted: healthy volunteer bleed at 6 weeks. Extraction yielded total RNA from whole blood (unfractionated). The sample was whole blood. The receptors come from a female donor in good health. Some clones in this sample may be carry-over from other donors' samples.

The chain recombines TRBV6-6 with TRBJ1-6, with 9 bases lining up with TRBD1. Trimming at V came to 2 bases and at J to 7 bases, leaving 3 bases not matched to a gene. The CDR3 covers 15 residues. Germline V CDR1 and CDR2: MNHNY, SVGAGI (reference sequence). The CDR3 protein is CASSYRDRDNSPLHF. DNA for the CDR3: TGTGCCAGCAGTTACCGGGACAGGGACAATTCACCCCTCCACTTT.

This chain connects TRBV19 to TRBJ2-6; D is ambiguous. V lost 3 bases and J lost 1, with 13 bases in between. There are 17 residues in the CDR3. In germline, CDR1 is LNHDA, CDR2 SQIVND (reference sequence). The chain's CDR3 is CASSIGTVTSGANVLTF. As DNA, the CDR3 is TGTGCCAGTAGTATCGGTACAGTGACTTCTGGGGCCAACGTCCTGACTTTC. The variable domain in full, completed from reference TRBV19 and TRBJ2-6, reads DGGITQSPKYLFRKEGQNVTLSCEQNLNHDAMYWYRQDPGQGLRLIYYSQIVNDFQKGDIAEGYSVSREKKESFPLTVTSAQKNPTAFYLCASSIGTVTSGANVLTFGAGSRLTVL.

About this clonotype: This may stem from a read error, because a much larger clone lies one nucleotide away. The V call is TRBV4-2, the J call TRBJ2-7, with D perhaps matching TRBD1 (6 bases). Germline assignment: CDR1 LGHNA and CDR2 YNFKEQ. The CDR3 runs to 17 residues. The V end lost 1 base, the J end lost 5 bases, and 21 bases lay between the germline ends. The CDR3 here is CASSQGTTQGPTDEQYF. CDR3 nucleotide sequence: TGTGCCAGCAGCCAAGGAACAACTCAGGGGCCCACCGACGAGCAGTACTTC.

The genes are TRBV10-3 and TRBJ2-2; possibly TRBD1 for D (5 bases). Between the trimmed V and J ends, which lost 7 bases and 2 bases, there was a span of 8 bases. This CDR3 has 13 residues. Looked up from germline, CDR1 is ENHRY and CDR2 is SYGVKD. The CDR3 loop is CAIKDTNTGELFF. The CDR3 nucleotides are TGTGCCATCAAGGACACTAACACCGGGGAGCTGTTTTTT.

This clonotype was detected a few times. An end of the junction does not agree with germline; a read error may underlie this. CDR3 protein: CASPEAGF. CDR3 DNA sequence: TGTGCCAGCCCAGAGGCGGGCTTC. The rearrangement joins TRBV7-2 to TRBJ2-5, with a possible D match to TRBD2 (5 bases). The CDR3 is made up of 8 amino acids. The V gene's germline CDR1 is SGHTA and CDR2 FQGNSA.

The V gene is TRBV7-3, the J gene TRBJ2-1; 11 bases are a match to TRBD2. Germline lookup yields CDR1 SGHTA and CDR2 FQGTGA. J gave up 3 bases and V 4 bases, and 2 bases lay outside the gene matches. The CDR3 has 15 amino acids. CDR3 nucleotide sequence: TGTGCCAGCAGCTCACTAGCGGGGGACTACAATGAGCAGTTCTTC. Translating gives CASSSLAGDYNEQFF. The full variable domain, rest sourced from reference TRBV7-3 and TRBJ2-1, is GAGVSQTPSNKVTEKGKYVELRCDPISGHTALYWYRQSLGQGPEFLIYFQGTGAADDSGLPNDRFFAVRPEGSVSTLKIQRTERGDSAVYLCASSSLAGDYNEQFFGPGTRLTVL.

This chain uses TRBV20-1 with TRBJ2-7; D is undetermined. The CDR3 is made up of 13 amino acids. Trimming removed 1 base from V and 4 bases from J, with 11 bases in between. In germline, CDR1 is DFQATT, CDR2 SNEGSKA (reference sequence). CDR3 sequence: CSARGLVEYEQYF. The CDR3 coding sequence is TGCAGTGCTAGAGGGCTAGTTGAGTACGAGCAGTACTTC.

This sequence joins TRBV6-2 or TRBV6-3 and TRBJ1-5, with D possibly matching TRBD1 (5 bases). There are 16 residues in the CDR3. Looked up from germline, CDR1 is MNHEY and CDR2 is SVGEGT. V gave up 10 bases and J gave up 2 bases, with 21 bases separating them. In DNA form, the CDR3 reads TGTGCCACCCGGACAACGGGGATGGGAGGCAATCAGCCCCAGCATTTT. This sequence encodes CATRTTGMGGNQPQHF.

Turning to this clonotype: At one boundary the junction diverges from the germline segment, which might be a read error. This rearrangement joins TRBV5-1 to TRBJ1-1, with no clear D. The CDR3 is 15 amino acids. The V gene's germline CDR1 is SGHRS and CDR2 YFSETQ. The CDR3 loop is CASSLASQTNTVAFF. For the CDR3, the DNA is TGCGCCAGCAGCTTGGCCTCCCAGACAAACACTGTAGCTTTCTTT. Full variable domain (rest looked up from reference TRBV5-1 and TRBJ1-1): KAGVTQTPRYLIKTRGQQVTLSCSPISGHRSVSWYQQTPGQGLQFLFEYFSETQRNKGNFPGRFSGRQFSNSRSEMNVSTLELGDSALYLCASSLASQTNTVAFFGQGTRLTVV.

V gene TRBV5-1 combines with J gene TRBJ2-5; TRBD2 aligns across 8 bases. CDR3 length equals 14 residues. The V and J ends lost 5 bases and 2 bases, in that order; junction bases with no gene match: 5. Germline CDR1 is SGHRS and CDR2 is YFSETQ. The CDR3 sequence: CASSSAGGQETQYF. The CDR3 coding sequence is TGCGCCAGCAGTTCGGCGGGGGGTCAAGAGACCCAGTACTTC.

The gene calls are TRBV12-3 or TRBV12-4 and TRBJ2-5, with 8 bases identical to TRBD1. V gave up 5 bases and J gave up 5 bases; unmatched junction bases: 7. The length of the CDR3 is 14 residues. DNA of the CDR3: TGTGCCAGCAGTAGCTCGGACAGGGTGGAGACCCAGTACTTC. Translated, it gives CASSSSDRVETQYF.

The V gene is TRBV4-3, the J gene TRBJ2-7, with TRBD1 matching 7 bases. V was clipped by 0 bases and J by 2 bases; unmatched bases: 4. The CDR3 has 15 residues. Germline V gives CDR1 LGHNA, CDR2 YSLEER. CDR3 sequence: CASSQDYRGPYEQYF. The CDR3 DNA reads TGCGCCAGCAGCCAAGACTACAGGGGACCCTACGAGCAGTACTTC.

This clonotype was picked up a small number of times. The chain employs TRBV28 and TRBJ2-5, with 7 bases matching TRBD2. This CDR3 has 15 residues. Germline CDR1 is MDHEN and CDR2 is SYDVKM. V was pared by 6 bases and J by 1 base, with 8 bases of the junction left unmatched. This chain's CDR3 is CASRGRRGIQETQYF. The CDR3 nucleotides are TGTGCCAGCAGGGGCCGGCGGGGGATCCAAGAGACCCAGTACTTC.

This clonotype was observed a handful of times. CDR3 sequence (DNA): TGTGCCAGCAGTTACGGGACGGCGAACACCGGGGAGCTGTTTTTT. This sequence encodes CASSYGTANTGELFF. This sequence joins TRBV6-5 and TRBJ2-2; D tentatively fits TRBD1 or TRBD2 (5 bases each). V was shortened by 2 bases and J by 0 bases, with 7 bases between the two germline ends. The CDR3 is 15 residues long. Germline-derived CDR1 and CDR2 are MNHEY and SVGAGI.

This clonotype is categorized as medium-sized. The chain couples TRBV7-2 to TRBJ2-3; TRBD2 agrees at 9 bases. The J segment lost 0 bases and the V segment lost 4 bases, leaving 8 bases of the junction unmatched. Per the germline V gene, CDR1 is SGHTA and CDR2 is FQGNSA. The CDR3 spans 17 residues. The CDR3: CASSSGTSYSSTDTQYF. DNA of the CDR3: TGTGCCAGCAGCTCTGGGACTAGCTATTCTAGCACAGATACGCAGTATTTT.

This clonotype was seen a handful of times. The chain links TRBV20-1 to TRBJ1-4; 7 bases align to TRBD1. The junction had 5 bases not matched to a gene; V was cut back by 0 bases and J by 7 bases. CDR1 is DFQATT and CDR2 is SNEGSKA in the germline V gene (reference sequence). The CDR3 spans 14 residues. CDR3 bases: TGCAGTGCTAGAGATCGAGGGGGCTTTGAAAAACTGTTTTTT. Amino acids: CSARDRGGFEKLFF.

This clonotype was seen more than once but under ten times. The J gene is TRBJ2-5, the V gene TRBV5-4, with TRBD2 matching over 7 bases. This CDR3 comprises 14 residues. CDR1 and CDR2 from the germline V gene are SGHNT and YYREEE (reference sequence). Germline trimming cut 1 base from V and 2 bases from J; bases unmatched to any gene: 2. DNA of the CDR3: TGTGCCAGCAGCTTGCTAGCGGCGCAAGAGACCCAGTACTTC. Protein: CASSLLAAQETQYF.

The V call is TRBV2, the J call TRBJ1-2, with unresolved D. The CDR3 totals 16 residues. Germline values: CDR1 SNHLY, CDR2 FYNNEI. V lost 2 bases and J lost 4, with 17 bases in between. The CDR3 nucleotides read TGTGCCAGCAGTGAAAGGAGCGGGCGACGTGGCTATGGCTACACCTTC. Translating it yields CASSERSGRRGYGYTF.

The chain combines TRBV5-1 with TRBJ2-3, with 16 bases that match TRBD2. V was clipped by 1 base and J by 8 bases; unmatched bases: 13. The CDR3 loop spans 19 amino acids. Germline CDR1 SGHRS, CDR2 YFSETQ. The CDR3 loop is CASSLFTSGLAGGQRTQYF. In DNA, the CDR3 is TGCGCCAGCAGCTTGTTCACCTCGGGACTAGCGGGGGGGCAGCGTACGCAGTATTTT.

This clonotype was picked up many times. The genes are TRBV3-1 and TRBJ2-3; 7 bases line up with TRBD2. This CDR3 spans 13 amino acids. J was trimmed by 5 bases and V by 8 bases; bases with no gene match: 7. Germline values: CDR1 LGHDT, CDR2 YNNKEL (reference sequence). The chain's CDR3 is CASVSGGGDTQYF. CDR3 DNA: TGTGCCAGCGTGTCCGGCGGGGGAGATACGCAGTATTTT.

There are a few counts of this clonotype. The genes are TRBV19 and TRBJ1-5, with D possibly TRBD1 on 6 matching bases. The CDR3 runs to 16 residues. V was pared by 4 bases and J by 2 bases, with 15 bases between. CDR1 LNHDA and CDR2 SQIVND come from the germline V gene (reference sequence). Here the CDR3 reads CASSTQGIVGNQPQHF. CDR3 nucleotide sequence: TGTGCCAGTAGTACTCAGGGGATTGTTGGCAATCAGCCCCAGCATTTT.

The sample holds many counts of this clonotype. The gene calls are TRBV28 and TRBJ2-1; D is perhaps TRBD2 (6 bases). The CDR3 has 17 amino acids. V lost 1 base, J lost 4 bases, and 17 bases lay in between. CDR1 is MDHEN, CDR2 SYDVKM, per germline. This chain's CDR3 is CASSLFHPGVKYNEQFF. CDR3 nucleotide sequence: TGTGCCAGCAGTTTATTCCACCCGGGGGTTAAATACAATGAGCAGTTCTTC.

This clonotype appeared a few times. This chain connects TRBV9 to TRBJ1-3, with a possible D match to TRBD1 (5 bases). Deletions cut 4 bases from V and 0 bases from J, with 17 bases between. This CDR3 has 17 residues. Germline V CDR1 and CDR2: SGDLS, YYNGEE. The CDR3 DNA sequence: TGTGCCAGCAGCTTAGAAGGGACGGATTACTCTGGAAACACCATATATTTT. Translating gives CASSLEGTDYSGNTIYF.

This sequence joins TRBV30 and TRBJ1-5; no firm D call. The CDR3 runs to 12 residues. V lost 2 bases to trimming and J lost 7 bases, with 9 bases between them. Germline lookup yields CDR1 GTSNPN and CDR2 SVGIG (reference sequence). The CDR3, as DNA: TGTGCCTGGAGTACTGGTTTGCAGCCCCAGCATTTT. Translated: CAWSTGLQPQHF.

The chain has TRBV10-3 and TRBJ1-1; 10 nucleotides align to TRBD1. V shed 5 bases and J 0 bases; nucleotides not matched to a gene: 12. Germline lookup yields CDR1 ENHRY and CDR2 SYGVKD. The CDR3 spans 18 residues. CDR3 amino acids: CAISSTRTGGRMNTEAFF. The CDR3 region has the DNA TGTGCCATCAGTTCGACTCGGACAGGGGGAAGGATGAACACTGAAGCTTTCTTT.

The CDR3 spells CASSEIGGPLYEQYF. CDR3 DNA sequence: TGTGCCAGCAGTGAGATCGGTGGGCCCTTGTACGAGCAGTACTTC. The chain joins TRBV6-1 to TRBJ2-7; D is unclear. The germline V gene has CDR1 MNHNS and CDR2 SASEGT. There are 15 residues in the CDR3. V lost 3 bases and J lost 4, with 16 bases in between.

This clonotype was seen repeatedly, ten times or more. This chain links TRBV12-3 or TRBV12-4 with TRBJ1-1; D is unresolved. The CDR3 totals 13 residues. With 7 bases removed from V and 1 base from J, the gap between germline ends came to 10 bases. CDR3 nucleotides: TGTGCCAGCATTACAGAACAGAACACTGAAGCTTTCTTT. Translated: CASITEQNTEAFF.

This chain links TRBV2 with TRBJ1-2; 8 positions agree with TRBD1. The length of the CDR3 is 16 residues. Germline CDR1 and CDR2: SNHLY and FYNNEI. The trim removed 6 bases at V and 5 bases at J, leaving 14 bases unmatched. For the CDR3, the DNA is TGTGCCAGCAGGCTTCAGGGGGCGGCCCCCTTATATGGCTACACCTTC. Translating it yields CASRLQGAAPLYGYTF.

This clonotype showed up just a few times. This chain joins TRBV25-1 and TRBJ1-6, with TRBD1 as a possible D gene (6 bases). Deletions cut 8 bases from V and 8 bases from J, with 13 bases between. This CDR3 has 13 residues. Germline V gene lookup returns CDR1 MGHDK and CDR2 SYGVNS. CDR3 in DNA: TGTGCCAGCTCCCGAAACAGGGATTCACCCCTCCACTTT. Its protein is CASSRNRDSPLHF.

On this clonotype itself: A read error may be the cause here, since a much bigger clone is one base away. The V call is TRBV6-5, the J call TRBJ1-1; the D is unclear. Trimming pared 5 bases from V and 1 base from J, leaving 17 bases between. Germline CDR1 and CDR2: MNHEY and SVGAGI. The CDR3 runs to 16 residues. This chain's CDR3 is CASSSGRAGRNTEAFF. CDR3 sequence (DNA): TGTGCCAGCAGTAGTGGGAGGGCTGGGAGGAACACTGAAGCTTTCTTT.

This clonotype was counted ten times or more. The chain combines TRBV2 with TRBJ1-1; D might be TRBD1 (5 bases). Germline CDR1 and CDR2: SNHLY and FYNNEI. This CDR3 contains 13 residues. Trimming removed 2 bases from V and 5 bases from J, with 9 bases in between. The CDR3 region has the DNA TGTGCCAGCAGTGAACAGGGAGGTACTGAAGCTTTCTTT. Amino acid sequence: CASSEQGGTEAFF.